This is a list of T cell receptor beta chains from one sample in a study of spatial heterogeneity in lung cancer. TCRdb independently ran MiXCR on the 5' RACE reads; one entry per CDR3 protein. Among 60,000 to 65,000 distinct CDR3 sequences listed, around 8.2% were seen once. Sequencing used PBMCs, obtained at surgery. These receptors were taken from a female donor with early-stage non-small cell lung cancer. Both conserved end residues are part of each CDR3. The order of the fields is J gene, V gene, clone size, D gene, CDR3 protein, CDR3 DNA. The D gene is left open where the match is weak. Rows give clone size only sometimes, using once, few, many, or a class for an expanded clone.

TRBJ2-1	TRBV27	hyperexpanded	.	CASSFLGVGNEQFF	TGTGCCAGCAGTTTTTTGGGTGTGGGCAATGAGCAGTTCTTC
TRBJ1-4	TRBV30	.	.	CAWSPTGINEKLFF	TGTGCCTGGAGTCCGACAGGAATTAATGAAAAACTGTTTTTT
TRBJ2-1	TRBV5-4	.	TRBD2	CASSSPPTSGRNEQFF	TGTGCCAGCAGCTCTCCCCCGACTAGCGGGAGAAATGAGCAGTTCTTC
TRBJ2-1	TRBV19	.	.	CASSITRSAQFF	TGTGCCAGTAGTATAACTAGGAGTGCGCAGTTCTTC
TRBJ1-1	TRBV12-3/TRBV12-4	.	.	CASSEGSVGTEAFF	TGTGCCAGCAGTGAAGGGTCAGTGGGCACTGAAGCTTTCTTT
TRBJ2-2	TRBV6-5	few	.	CASSPLAGTNTGELFF	TGTGCCAGCAGTCCACTAGCCGGAACTAACACCGGGGAGCTGTTTTTT
TRBJ1-6	TRBV12-3/TRBV12-4	many	.	CASSLFPNSPLHF	TGTGCCAGCAGTTTATTTCCAAATTCACCCCTCCACTTT
TRBJ2-5	TRBV11-3	.	.	CASSTWGGKTQETQYF	TGTGCCAGCAGCACCTGGGGCGGAAAGACCCAAGAGACCCAGTACTTC
TRBJ1-1	TRBV6-2/TRBV6-3	.	.	CASSYRGRLNTEAFF	TGTGCCAGCAGTTATCGCGGACGGCTGAACACTGAAGCTTTCTTT
TRBJ1-3	TRBV6-1	few	.	CASSYVSPGNTIYF	TGTGCCAGCAGTTACGTCAGTCCTGGAAACACCATATATTTT
TRBJ2-3	TRBV20-1	many	.	CSASQGSTDTQYF	TGCAGTGCCTCACAGGGAAGCACAGATACGCAGTATTTT
TRBJ1-1	TRBV6-5	few	.	CASSSPGGGTEAFF	TGTGCCAGCAGTTCTCCGGGAGGGGGCACTGAAGCTTTCTTT
TRBJ1-2	TRBV28	few	.	CASSPHQPGGYTF	TGTGCCAGCAGTCCCCACCAACCGGGAGGCTACACCTTC
TRBJ1-1	TRBV12-3/TRBV12-4	many	.	CASGTGVTEAFF	TGTGCCAGCGGTACGGGTGTCACTGAAGCTTTCTTT
TRBJ2-5	TRBV7-2	many	.	CASSRGGETQYF	TGTGCCAGCAGCCGGGGCGGAGAGACCCAGTACTTC
TRBJ2-3	TRBV7-2	few	.	CASSPRGAGTDTQYF	TGTGCCAGCAGCCCCCGAGGAGCCGGCACAGATACGCAGTATTTT
TRBJ1-1	TRBV19	.	.	CASSIGAGDSVFF	TGTGCCAGTAGTATCGGCGCTGGGGATTCGGTTTTCTTT
TRBJ1-1	TRBV12-3/TRBV12-4	few	.	CASSLQRGDTEAFF	TGTGCCAGCAGTCTACAGCGTGGGGACACTGAAGCTTTCTTT
TRBJ1-1	TRBV20-1	.	TRBD1	CSARGLQGARNTEAFF	TGCAGTGCTAGAGGTCTACAGGGGGCAAGGAACACTGAAGCTTTCTTT
TRBJ1-5	TRBV19	.	TRBD1	CASSMTGVNQPQHF	TGTGCCAGTAGTATGACAGGGGTCAATCAGCCCCAGCATTTT
TRBJ2-4	TRBV28	many	TRBD2	CASTPPSSGRDIQYF	TGTGCCAGCACCCCCCCCTCTAGCGGCCGGGACATTCAGTACTTC
TRBJ2-1	TRBV20-1	many	.	CSARIMQKRLSSYNEQFF	TGCAGTGCTAGAATTATGCAAAAGCGGCTGAGCTCCTACAATGAGCAGTTCTTC
TRBJ1-5	TRBV20-1	few	TRBD1	CSVPETGGYDQPQHF	TGCAGTGTACCGGAGACAGGGGGGTATGATCAGCCCCAGCATTTT
TRBJ2-7	TRBV28	.	TRBD2	CASTSPGGGSSYEQYF	TGTGCCAGCACCTCCCCGGGGGGGGGTAGCTCCTACGAGCAGTACTTC
TRBJ1-5	TRBV15	.	.	CATRSTGSQPQHF	TGTGCCACCAGATCTACGGGGTCCCAGCCCCAGCATTTT
TRBJ1-2	TRBV5-5	.	.	CASSLAESNYGYTF	TGTGCCAGCAGCTTGGCAGAATCTAACTATGGCTACACCTTC
TRBJ1-1	TRBV12-5	.	TRBD1	CASGLAIGQGASTEAFF	TGTGCTAGTGGTTTGGCCATTGGGCAGGGGGCCTCCACTGAAGCTTTCTTT
TRBJ2-2	TRBV9	many	.	CASNGGHSTGELFF	TGTGCCAGCAACGGCGGGCACTCCACCGGGGAGCTGTTTTTT
TRBJ2-3	TRBV20-1	many	TRBD2	CSADPPRIPSSGLTQYF	TGCAGTGCCGATCCCCCCCGGATTCCCTCTAGCGGACTCACGCAGTATTTT
TRBJ1-2	TRBV12-3/TRBV12-4	many	.	CASSFGGADGYTF	TGTGCCAGCAGTTTCGGAGGGGCTGATGGCTACACCTTC
TRBJ2-7	TRBV3-1	many	TRBD1	CASSPVAGQGPYEQYF	TGTGCCAGCAGCCCGGTCGCGGGACAGGGCCCGTACGAGCAGTACTTC
TRBJ1-6	TRBV20-1	few	.	CSALTRANSPLHF	TGCAGTGCCCTGACACGGGCCAATTCACCCCTCCACTTT
TRBJ1-3	TRBV9	few	TRBD1	CVSSVGQGSGNTIYF	TGTGTCAGCAGCGTGGGACAGGGGAGTGGAAACACCATATATTTT
TRBJ1-5	TRBV5-1	many	.	CASSLDSSQNQPQHF	TGCGCCAGCAGCTTGGATTCGTCTCAGAATCAGCCCCAGCATTTT
TRBJ1-4	TRBV12-3/TRBV12-4	few	TRBD1	CASNKDRGGLFF	TGTGCCAGCAACAAAGACAGGGGAGGACTGTTTTTT
TRBJ1-4	TRBV6-5	.	TRBD1	CASRRQGGNEKLFF	TGTGCCAGCAGACGACAGGGAGGGAATGAAAAACTGTTTTTT
TRBJ2-6	TRBV5-1	few	.	CASSLGGGGANVLTF	TGCGCCAGCAGCTTGGGAGGAGGAGGGGCCAACGTCCTGACTTTC
TRBJ1-5	TRBV28	many	.	CASSETGTRQPQHF	TGTGCCAGCAGCGAAACCGGGACACGACAGCCCCAGCATTTT
TRBJ2-3	TRBV16	few	TRBD2	CASSELAGNTDTQYF	TGTGCCAGCAGCGAGCTAGCGGGGAACACAGATACGCAGTATTTT
TRBJ2-5	TRBV10-1	.	.	CASSESVGQFQETQYF	TGCGCCAGCAGTGAGTCGGTGGGGCAGTTCCAAGAGACCCAGTACTTC
TRBJ2-1	TRBV18	few	TRBD2	CASSPITSGNYNEQFF	TGTGCCAGCTCACCAATTACTAGCGGGAACTACAATGAGCAGTTCTTC
TRBJ2-3	TRBV24-1	.	TRBD2	CATSGYGLAGNTDTQYF	TGTGCCACCAGTGGATACGGACTAGCGGGAAACACAGATACGCAGTATTTT
TRBJ2-3	TRBV6-2/TRBV6-3	few	TRBD2	CASRSGGGVDTQYF	TGTGCCAGCAGGAGCGGGGGAGGAGTTGATACGCAGTATTTT
TRBJ1-4	TRBV6-5	.	TRBD1	CASSYFRDRGREKLFF	TGTGCCAGCAGTTACTTCCGGGACAGAGGGCGTGAAAAACTGTTTTTT
TRBJ2-5	TRBV12-3/TRBV12-4	many	TRBD1	CASSATGGAKTQYF	TGTGCCAGCAGTGCGACAGGGGGCGCGAAGACCCAGTACTTC
TRBJ2-7	TRBV25-1	many	.	CASSARVLPYEQYF	TGTGCCAGCAGTGCCCGGGTCCTTCCCTACGAGCAGTACTTC
TRBJ1-1	TRBV12-3/TRBV12-4	.	.	CASSLSVDRNTEAFF	TGTGCCAGCAGTTTATCGGTGGACAGGAACACTGAAGCTTTCTTT
TRBJ2-3	TRBV7-2	few	TRBD1	CASSARQGADTQYF	TGTGCCAGCAGCGCCAGACAGGGGGCAGATACGCAGTATTTT
TRBJ2-3	TRBV18	many	.	CASSPLAGADTQYF	TGTGCCAGCTCACCACTCGCAGGGGCAGATACGCAGTATTTT
TRBJ2-7	TRBV2	.	.	CASSERGQAYEQYF	TGTGCCAGCAGTGAACGCGGACAAGCCTACGAGCAGTACTTC
TRBJ2-6	TRBV20-1	many	.	CSARITPGANVLTF	TGCAGTGCTAGGATCACCCCTGGGGCCAACGTCCTGACTTTC
TRBJ2-1	TRBV24-1	many	TRBD1	CATSDMTGDEQFF	TGTGCCACCAGTGATATGACAGGGGACGAGCAGTTCTTC
TRBJ1-2	TRBV30	.	.	CAWSGAPGPNYGYTF	TGTGCCTGGAGTGGAGCCCCCGGCCCTAACTATGGCTACACCTTC